The 8 T cell receptor beta chains below were found in one sample sequenced in a study of T cell changes during pregnancy in multiple sclerosis. Profiled with immunoSEQ multiplex PCR; TCRdb holds only in-frame clones, not every one. The sample records about 100,000 clones, about 91% being singletons. This material consisted of peripheral blood, taken in the second trimester of pregnancy. The receptors shown here come from a female donor with multiple sclerosis, enrolled in a pregnancy study.

The CDR3 region is CASSPVGVTGELFF. The CDR3, as DNA: TGTGCCAGCAGCCCAGTCGGGGTGACCGGGGAGCTGTTTTTT. The gene calls are TRBV7-2 and TRBJ2-2; weak D call: TRBD2 (5 bases). V was cut by 5 bases and J by 5 bases, with 12 bases left in between. The CDR3 sequence is 14 residues long. The germline gives CDR1 SGHTA, CDR2 FQGNSA.

The CDR3 sequence is CASIWGGSYNEQFF. CDR3 DNA sequence: TGTGCCAGCATCTGGGGCGGATCCTACAATGAGCAGTTCTTC. The chain joins TRBV28 to TRBJ2-1; perhaps TRBD1 as D (5 bases). This CDR3 has 14 amino acids. Germline values: CDR1 MDHEN, CDR2 SYDVKM. V was clipped by 7 bases and J by 1 base, with 11 bases between them.

This clone was picked up a small number of times. The rearrangement links TRBV5-6 to TRBJ2-1; TRBD2 matches 8 bases. Germline lookup yields CDR1 SGHDT and CDR2 YYEEEE. The CDR3 runs 15 residues. Losses at the gene ends were 2 bases for V and 7 bases for J; bases not matched to a gene: 8. The CDR3 nucleotides are TGTGCCAGCAGCTTACCGGGAGGGCAGGGAAATGAGCAGTTCTTC. Translation: CASSLPGGQGNEQFF.

The chain is built from TRBV27 and TRBJ2-3; 11 nucleotides align to TRBD2. Germline V lookup: CDR1 MNHEY, CDR2 SMNVEV (reference sequence). The CDR3 contains 15 residues. Trimming removed 5 bases from V and 3 bases from J; junction bases left unmatched: 4. The CDR3, as DNA: TGTGCCAGCAGTACTAGCGGGAGACGAACAGATACGCAGTATTTT. Amino acids: CASSTSGRRTDTQYF.

This clone occurred once. V is TRBV29-1 and J is TRBJ2-3; 9 bases line up with TRBD1. CDR1 is SQVTM and CDR2 is ANQGSEA in the germline V gene. The CDR3 extends over 16 amino acids. V lost 5 bases, J lost 2 bases, and 11 bases stayed unmatched. The DNA of the CDR3 is TGCAGCGTTATCGGTGCCGGACAGGGGTACACAGATACGCAGTATTTT. It yields the protein CSVIGAGQGYTDTQYF.

The rearrangement uses TRBV7-9 and TRBJ2-5, with D uncertain. Trimming removed 1 base from V and 4 bases from J, with 10 bases in between. The CDR3 has 14 amino acids. Germline values: CDR1 SEHNR, CDR2 FQNEAQ (reference sequence). The CDR3 protein is CASSLEWARETQYF. The CDR3 nucleotides read TGTGCCAGCAGCTTAGAGTGGGCGAGAGAGACCCAGTACTTC. Full variable domain (missing parts from reference TRBV7-9 and TRBJ2-5): DTGVSQNPRHKITKRGQNVTFRCDPISEHNRLYWYRQTLGQGPEFLTYFQNEAQLEKSRLLSDRFSAERPKGSFSTLEIQRTEQGDSAMYLCASSLEWARETQYFGPGTRLLVL.

The rearrangement joins TRBV5-5 to TRBJ2-3, with unresolved D. The germline V and J ends were trimmed by 2 bases and 2 bases, with 18 bases remaining between them. Germline V gene sequence: CDR1 SGHKS, CDR2 YYEKEE (reference sequence). CDR3 length: 17 amino acids. This CDR3 reads CASSFPGKAISTDTQYF. CDR3 bases: TGTGCCAGCAGCTTTCCAGGAAAGGCCATCTCCACAGATACGCAGTATTTT. The complete variable domain, with remaining parts taken from reference TRBV5-5 and TRBJ2-3, reads DAGVTQSPTHLIKTRGQQVTLRCSPISGHKSVSWYQQVLGQGPQFIFQYYEKEERGRGNFPDRFSARQFPNYSSELNVNALLLGDSALYLCASSFPGKAISTDTQYFGPGTRLTVL.

This chain uses TRBV7-9 with TRBJ1-1; D may be TRBD1 (6 bases). The germline CDR1 and CDR2 sequences are SEHNR and FQNEAQ (reference sequence). The CDR3 totals 13 residues. V was pared by 5 bases and J by 5 bases, with 12 bases between. The CDR3 region is CASSAQGFTEAFF. The CDR3 nucleotides read TGTGCCAGCAGCGCACAGGGTTTTACTGAAGCTTTCTTT.